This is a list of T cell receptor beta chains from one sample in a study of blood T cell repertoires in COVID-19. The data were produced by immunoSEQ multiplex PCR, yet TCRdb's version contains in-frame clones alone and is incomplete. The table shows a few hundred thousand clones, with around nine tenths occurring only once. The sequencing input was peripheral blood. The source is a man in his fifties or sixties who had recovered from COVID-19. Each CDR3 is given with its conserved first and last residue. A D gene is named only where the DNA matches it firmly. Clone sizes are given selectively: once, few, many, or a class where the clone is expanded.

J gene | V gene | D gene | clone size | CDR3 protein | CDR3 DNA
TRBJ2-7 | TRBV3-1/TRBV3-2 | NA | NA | CASSQVLNYEQYF | TGTGCCAGCAGCCAAGTGCTAAACTACGAGCAGTACTTC
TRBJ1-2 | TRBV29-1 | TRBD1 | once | CSVGGQLYGYTF | TGCAGCGTTGGGGGACAGCTTTATGGCTACACCTTC
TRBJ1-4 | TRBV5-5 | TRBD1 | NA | CASSSRTGGGTNEKLFF | TGTGCCAGCAGCTCCCGAACAGGGGGGGGGACTAATGAAAAACTGTTTTTT
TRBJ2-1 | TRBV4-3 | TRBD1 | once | CASSLRPGQGANEQFF | TGCGCCAGCAGCCTCCGGCCGGGACAGGGGGCGAATGAGCAGTTCTTC
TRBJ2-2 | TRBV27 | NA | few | CASTPRAGVYTGELFF | TGTGCCAGCACCCCACGGGCAGGGGTGTACACCGGGGAGCTGTTTTTT
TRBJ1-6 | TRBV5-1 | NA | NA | CASSLGALDSPLHF | TGCGCCAGCAGCTTGGGGGCTCTGGATTCACCCCTCCACTTT
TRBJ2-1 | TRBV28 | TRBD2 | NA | CASSPRTRGLQQFF | TGTGCCAGCAGTCCAAGGACTAGAGGTTTGCAGCAGTTCTTC
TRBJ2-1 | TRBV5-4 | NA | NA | CASSPGSYNEQFF | TGTGCCAGCAGTCCAGGGTCCTACAATGAGCAGTTCTTC
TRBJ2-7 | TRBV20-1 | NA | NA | CSARDRSEQYF | TGCAGTGCTAGAGATCGGAGCGAGCAGTACTTC
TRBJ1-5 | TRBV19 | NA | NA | CASSILANQPQHF | TGTGCCAGTAGTATCCTAGCGAATCAGCCCCAGCATTTT
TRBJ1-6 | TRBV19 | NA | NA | CASSDVSGGPLHF | TGTGCCAGTAGTGATGTCTCCGGCGGCCCCCTCCACTTT
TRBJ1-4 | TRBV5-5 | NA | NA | CASSSFRDYDEKLFF | TGTGCCAGCAGCAGCTTCCGGGACTACGATGAAAAACTGTTTTTT
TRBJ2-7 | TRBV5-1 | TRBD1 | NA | CASKVRDRASEQYF | TGCGCCAGCAAAGTACGGGACAGGGCGTCCGAGCAGTACTTC
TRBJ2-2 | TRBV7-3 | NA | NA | CASSPSLAENTGELFF | TGTGCCAGCAGCCCCAGCTTGGCGGAAAACACCGGGGAGCTGTTTTTT
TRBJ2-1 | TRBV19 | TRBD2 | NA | CASSILAGASEQFF | TGTGCCAGTAGTATTCTAGCGGGAGCGTCTGAGCAGTTCTTC
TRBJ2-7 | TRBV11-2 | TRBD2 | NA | CASSPQGGAYEQYF | TGTGCCAGCAGCCCCCAGGGAGGGGCCTACGAGCAGTACTTC